This is a list of T cell receptor beta chains from one sample in a study of cytotoxic CD8 clonotypes in ibrutinib-treated CLL. Here immunoSEQ multiplex PCR was the method, and the copy in TCRdb shows in-frame clones only, minus some. The sample shows around 140,000 clones, more than 75% of them seen only once. The material sequenced was PBMCs, taken after 24 months of ibrutinib treatment. The source is a human donor with chronic lymphocytic leukemia. The CDR3 runs from the conserved cysteine through the conserved F or W. A D gene is named only where the DNA matches it firmly. Some rows mark clone size as missing; the rest say once, few, many or name a class of expanded clone.

J	D	size	V	CDR3	DNA
TRBJ1-1	.	.	TRBV30	CAWGGGGTEAFF	TGTGCCTGGGGTGGGGGGGGCACTGAAGCTTTCTTT
TRBJ2-1	.	once	TRBV10-3	CAMMGNNEQFF	TGTGCCATGATGGGGAACAATGAGCAGTTCTTC
TRBJ1-2	TRBD1	.	TRBV29-1	CSVEGGQNNYGYTF	TGCAGCGTTGAAGGGGGACAGAATAACTATGGCTACACCTTC
TRBJ2-1	.	.	TRBV27	CASSSGNNINEQFF	TGTGCCAGCAGTTCAGGGAACAATATCAATGAGCAGTTCTTC
TRBJ2-4	.	.	TRBV30	CALETQNIQYF	TGTGCCTTGGAAACCCAAAACATTCAGTACTTC
TRBJ2-4	.	.	TRBV19	CASSTLGYRNIQYF	TGTGCCAGTAGTACGCTGGGCTACCGAAACATTCAGTACTTC
TRBJ2-3	.	.	TRBV5-4	CASSSSVLGSFYTQYF	TGTGCCAGCAGCTCCTCCGTTTTAGGGTCCTTTTATACGCAGTATTTT
TRBJ1-3	TRBD1	.	TRBV7-2	CASSPEPGQGSGNTIYF	TGTGCCAGCAGCCCGGAACCGGGACAGGGTTCTGGAAACACCATATATTTT
TRBJ1-5	.	.	TRBV28	CASSLGGVNQPQHF	TGTGCCAGCAGTTTAGGGGGTGTGAATCAGCCCCAGCATTTT
TRBJ1-5	.	.	TRBV30	CAWTRGEGWNQPQHF	TGTGCCTGGACCCGGGGGGAGGGGTGGAATCAGCCCCAGCATTTT
TRBJ2-5	.	.	TRBV7-3	CASSLSGPQETQYF	TGTGCCAGCAGCTTATCTGGGCCACAAGAGACCCAGTACTTC
TRBJ1-5	.	.	TRBV5-1	CASSLTGLFNQPQHF	TGCGCCAGCAGCCTAACAGGACTATTCAATCAGCCCCAGCATTTT
TRBJ1-2	.	.	TRBV5-8	CASSPLGENYGYTF	TGTGCCAGCAGCCCCCTGGGGGAAAACTATGGCTACACCTTC
TRBJ1-2	.	few	TRBV6-5	CASRRGAQARAGYTF	TGTGCCAGCCGTAGGGGGGCGCAGGCTCGGGCCGGCTACACCTTC
TRBJ1-1	.	few	TRBV23-1	CASSGGKGAEAFF	TGCGCCAGCAGTGGGGGGAAAGGCGCTGAAGCTTTCTTT
TRBJ2-5	.	.	TRBV7-2	CASRPGAVQETQYF	TGTGCCAGCAGGCCCGGCGCAGTACAAGAGACCCAGTACTTC
TRBJ2-7	.	.	TRBV9	CASSAGTDTYEQYF	TGTGCCAGCAGCGCAGGGACGGACACCTACGAGCAGTACTTC
TRBJ2-7	TRBD2	few	TRBV29-1	CSPDDAGAYEQYF	TGCAGCCCGGACGATGCGGGGGCCTACGAGCAGTACTTC
TRBJ2-7	.	.	TRBV19	CASSRRVDYSYEQYF	TGTGCCAGTAGTCGAAGGGTGGATTACTCCTACGAGCAGTACTTC
TRBJ2-7	TRBD1	.	TRBV9	CASSVGTGASYEQYF	TGTGCCAGCAGCGTAGGGACAGGGGCCTCCTACGAGCAGTACTTC
TRBJ1-4	.	.	TRBV4-3	CASRGVGNEKLFF	TGCGCCAGCCGGGGGGTGGGTAATGAAAAACTGTTTTTT
TRBJ2-1	TRBD1	.	TRBV18	CASSPRDRASYNEQFF	TGTGCCAGCTCACCCCGGGACAGGGCGTCCTACAATGAGCAGTTCTTC
TRBJ2-7	.	.	TRBV6-1	CASTQGYSSYEQYF	TGTGCCAGCACCCAGGGGTACAGCTCCTACGAGCAGTACTTC
TRBJ2-2	.	.	TRBV6-1	CASSEQPGAGGELFF	TGTGCCAGCAGTGAGCAACCGGGGGCGGGCGGGGAGCTGTTTTTT
TRBJ1-3	TRBD1	.	TRBV28	CASSSGQAHSGNTIYF	TGTGCCAGCAGTTCTGGACAGGCCCACTCTGGAAACACCATATATTTT
TRBJ2-5	.	.	TRBV7-7	CASSRGGDFKETQYF	TGTGCCAGCTCGAGGGGGGGGGACTTTAAAGAGACCCAGTACTTC
TRBJ2-1	TRBD2	many	TRBV7-3	CASSTIAGAPYNEQFF	TGTGCCAGCAGCACCATAGCGGGGGCCCCCTACAATGAGCAGTTCTTC
TRBJ1-2	.	.	TRBV7-8	CASSATGGGYGYTF	TGTGCCAGCAGCGCCACGGGGGGAGGCTATGGCTACACCTTC
TRBJ1-4	.	.	TRBV18	CASSPRGWEGEKLFF	TGTGCCAGCTCACCGCGGGGTTGGGAAGGCGAAAAACTGTTTTTT
TRBJ1-1	.	few	TRBV29-1	CSVEVQKAFF	TGCAGCGTTGAAGTCCAAAAAGCTTTCTTT
TRBJ2-1	.	.	TRBV28	CASSLLDYNNEQFF	TGTGCCAGCAGTTTGTTAGATTATAACAATGAGCAGTTCTTC
TRBJ2-2	TRBD1	.	TRBV29-1	CSARTGWNTGELFF	TGCAGCGCCCGGACAGGGTGGAATACCGGGGAGCTGTTTTTT
TRBJ2-7	.	.	TRBV6-5	CASSYSVRSEQYF	TGTGCCAGCAGTTACTCGGTCCGGTCCGAGCAGTACTTC
TRBJ2-7	TRBD2	.	TRBV4-3	CASSLGLAGGSPYEQYF	TGCGCCAGCAGCCTGGGACTAGCGGGAGGGTCACCCTACGAGCAGTACTTC
TRBJ1-5	TRBD1	few	TRBV28	CASSSGQGWQPQHF	TGTGCCAGCAGTTCAGGACAGGGGTGGCAGCCCCAGCATTTT
TRBJ2-5	.	.	TRBV4-2	CASSQVGGRWGQETQYF	TGTGCCAGCAGCCAAGTCGGGGGGCGCTGGGGACAAGAGACCCAGTACTTC
TRBJ1-2	TRBD1	.	TRBV15	CATSRDWGTGGDYGYTF	TGTGCCACCAGCAGAGATTGGGGGACAGGGGGCGACTATGGCTACACCTTC
TRBJ2-7	TRBD2	.	TRBV5-1	CASSLQLAHEQYF	TGCGCCAGCAGCTTGCAACTAGCGCACGAGCAGTACTTC
TRBJ2-3	.	once	TRBV27	CASMGGRTDTQYF	TGTGCCAGCATGGGGGGGCGAACAGATACGCAGTATTTT
TRBJ1-5	.	few	TRBV6-6	CASSYGGRNQPQHF	TGTGCCAGCAGTTACGGGGGGCGCAATCAGCCCCAGCATTTT
TRBJ1-3	TRBD1	few	TRBV5-4	CASSARTGEKANTIYF	TGTGCCAGCAGCGCGAGGACAGGGGAGAAGGCGAACACCATATATTTT
TRBJ1-5	.	.	TRBV30	CAWSVGRLTYSNQPQHF	TGTGCCTGGAGTGTCGGACGGCTCACATATAGCAATCAGCCCCAGCATTTT